Each of the 26 T cell receptor beta chains below was sequenced from the same sample in a study of cytomegalovirus exposure and HLA in healthy donors. Vbeta (60) and Jbeta (13) primers were used in the PCR. Method: immunoSEQ multiplex PCR; TCRdb's copy keeps in-frame clones and lacks some. The data hold some 130,000 clones, with approximately 80% observed a single time. Source material: PBMCs. The receptors stem from a man between 18 and 29 years old in good health and CMV-seronegative.

This chain links TRBV5-5 with TRBJ2-7, with 13 bases matching TRBD2. CDR1 and CDR2 from the germline V gene are SGHKS and YYEKEE (reference sequence). V lost 0 bases and J lost 3; bases outside the gene matches: 9. The CDR3 runs 18 residues. CDR3 sequence (DNA): TGTGCCAGCAGCTTGGCCACTAGCGGGAGGGGGGGGTTCTACGAGCAGTACTTC. It is translated as CASSLATSGRGGFYEQYF.

The CDR3 sequence: CASRERSPVRAFF. For the CDR3, the DNA is TGTGCCAGCCGCGAGAGGTCCCCTGTTAGGGCTTTCTTT. This chain joins TRBV6-1 and TRBJ1-1, with D uncertain. The CDR3 runs 13 residues. Germline loops: CDR1 MNHNS, CDR2 SASEGT. Trimming pared 8 bases from V and 11 bases from J, leaving 21 bases between.

The chain uses TRBV19 and TRBJ2-5; TRBD1 is a possible D gene (8 bases). Trimming removed 3 bases from V and 4 bases from J, with 15 bases in between. The CDR3 runs 15 residues. The germline V gene has CDR1 LNHDA and CDR2 SQIVND (reference sequence). The CDR3 DNA sequence: TGTGCCAGTAGTATGTGGGGGGGACAGGTAGAGACCCAGTACTTC. Translation gives CASSMWGGQVETQYF.

CDR3 nucleotide sequence: TGCGCCAGCAGCCAAGATCTCGGGACAGGCGCAAATACGCAGTATTTT. It yields the protein CASSQDLGTGANTQYF. V usage is TRBV4-3 and J usage is TRBJ2-3; 8 positions match TRBD1. Germline loops: CDR1 LGHNA, CDR2 YSLEER. The CDR3 has 16 residues. The J segment lost 7 bases and the V segment lost 0 bases, leaving 9 bases of the junction unmatched.

The chain has TRBV4-2 and TRBJ1-1; 11 nucleotides line up with TRBD1. The J segment lost 3 bases and the V segment lost 4 bases, leaving 4 bases of the junction unmatched. The CDR3 has 15 amino acids. Germline CDR1 is LGHNA and CDR2 is YNFKEQ. DNA for the CDR3: TGTGCCAGCAGCCGGGACAGGGGGGTAGACACTGAAGCTTTCTTT. Encoded protein: CASSRDRGVDTEAFF.

This clone was observed at least ten times. The chain uses TRBV4-2 and TRBJ1-4, with D perhaps matching TRBD1 (5 bases). CDR1 and CDR2 (germline): LGHNA, YNFKEQ. This CDR3 spans 16 amino acids. V gave up 0 bases and J gave up 7 bases, with 15 bases separating them. Written as DNA, the CDR3 is TGTGCCAGCAGCCAAGACAGAGGCGGGGGGACTGAAAAACTGTTTTTT. Translated, it gives CASSQDRGGGTEKLFF.

J is TRBJ2-1 and V is TRBV13, with TRBD1 matching 9 bases. After removal of 3 bases from V and 3 bases from J, the junction contained 9 bases not matched to a gene. CDR1 and CDR2 from the germline V gene are PRHDT and FYEKMQ (reference sequence). CDR3 size: 17 residues. In DNA, the CDR3 is TGTGCCAGCAGCTTGGGACAGGGCGCCTCCCTCTACAATGAGCAGTTCTTC. It encodes CASSLGQGASLYNEQFF.

The rearrangement links TRBV6-1 to TRBJ2-5; 9 bases line up with TRBD2. The J call may be incorrect, as the DNA end agrees better with TRBJ2-7. The CDR3 runs 15 residues. From germline, CDR1 is MNHNS and CDR2 SASEGT. The CDR3 bases are TGTGCCAGCAGTGAAGGACTAGCGGACACCTACGAGCAGTACTTC. This codes for CASSEGLADTYEQYF.

The V and J genes are TRBV9 and TRBJ2-3; TRBD2 agrees at 7 bases. Trimming at V came to 4 bases and at J to 2 bases, leaving 7 bases not matched to a gene. Germline assignment: CDR1 SGDLS and CDR2 YYNGEE. The CDR3 sequence is 15 residues long. Here the CDR3 DNA reads TGTGCCAGCAGCACCCAGCGGGATTACACAGATACGCAGTATTTT. Translating it yields CASSTQRDYTDTQYF.

CDR3 in amino acids: CASSLAGTGVYEQYF. CDR3 in DNA: TGTGCCAGCAGCTTAGCAGGGACAGGGGTATACGAGCAGTACTTC. The chain links TRBV7-6 to TRBJ2-7; 10 bases align to TRBD1. Germline CDR1 SGHVS, CDR2 FNYEAQ. The CDR3 contains 15 residues. The V segment lost 0 bases and the J segment 4 bases; nucleotides outside the gene matches: 3.

The J gene is TRBJ2-2, the V gene TRBV2, with a weak D call TRBD1 (6 bases). The germline V and J ends were trimmed by 7 bases and 2 bases, with 14 bases remaining between them. The CDR3 loop spans 15 amino acids. The germline V gene encodes CDR1 SNHLY and CDR2 FYNNEI. The CDR3 coding sequence is TGTGCCAGCAAAGTACGGACAGATAACACCGGGGAGCTGTTTTTT. Amino acids: CASKVRTDNTGELFF. Full variable domain (rest looked up from reference TRBV2 and TRBJ2-2): EPEVTQTPSHQVTQMGQEVILRCVPISNHLYFYWYRQILGQKVEFLVSFYNNEISEKSEIFDDQFSVERPDGSNFTLKIRSTKLEDSAMYFCASKVRTDNTGELFFGEGSRLTVL.

The J gene is TRBJ1-1, the V gene TRBV7-6; D gene ambiguous. V was clipped by 3 bases and J by 8 bases, with 13 bases between them. The CDR3 contains 13 residues. CDR1 and CDR2 from the germline V gene are SGHVS and FNYEAQ. The CDR3 DNA is TGTGCCAGCAGCTTTAATTCCGGGAAAGAAGCTTTCTTT. Translating gives CASSFNSGKEAFF.

The J gene is TRBJ1-3, the V gene TRBV14, with D uncertain. Trimming shortened V by 5 bases and J by 0 bases, and 14 bases separated the two germline ends. CDR3 length: 16 residues. Per germline, CDR1 SGHDN and CDR2 FVKESK. The CDR3 region has the DNA TGTGCCAGCAGCATAGACCTCGGGTTCTCTGGAAACACCATATATTTT. It encodes CASSIDLGFSGNTIYF.

The chain uses TRBV7-9 and TRBJ2-5, with 10 bases identical to TRBD2. Germline V lookup: CDR1 SEHNR, CDR2 FQNEAQ (reference sequence). The trim removed 4 bases at V and 4 bases at J, leaving 0 bases unmatched. The CDR3 has 13 residues. The CDR3 region is CASSWTSGETQYF. CDR3 DNA sequence: TGTGCCAGCAGCTGGACTAGCGGAGAGACCCAGTACTTC.

The CDR3 DNA reads TGTGCCTGGAGTGTCAGGGAGCAGTACTTC. This gives the protein CAWSVREQYF. This chain connects TRBV30 to TRBJ2-7; D is unresolved. Deletions cut 0 bases from V and 7 bases from J, with 4 bases between. The CDR3 is 10 residues long. The germline V gene has CDR1 GTSNPN and CDR2 SVGIG (reference sequence).

V usage is TRBV9 and J usage is TRBJ1-2; D remains unclear. The CDR3 totals 13 residues. With 0 bases removed from V and 9 bases from J, the gap between germline ends came to 12 bases. The V gene's germline CDR1 is SGDLS and CDR2 YYNGEE. The CDR3 protein is CASSVGGSWSYTF. The CDR3 DNA follows: TGTGCCAGCAGCGTAGGAGGGTCTTGGAGCTACACCTTC.

The genes are TRBV27 and TRBJ1-5, with a weak D call TRBD1 (5 bases). This CDR3 has 14 residues. Germline V gives CDR1 MNHEY, CDR2 SMNVEV (reference sequence). Trimming shortened V by 4 bases and J by 7 bases, and 14 bases separated the two germline ends. CDR3 nucleotide sequence: TGTGCCAGCAGTTCGAGAAGGGGATGGCAGCCCCAGCATTTT. Protein product: CASSSRRGWQPQHF.

This chain uses TRBV11-3 with TRBJ2-1; possibly TRBD2 for D (6 bases). Germline V lookup: CDR1 SGHNT, CDR2 YENEEA. V was shortened by 1 base and J by 2 bases, with 15 bases between the two germline ends. CDR3 length: 17 residues. CDR3: CASSLVGPGSAYNEQFF. CDR3 in DNA: TGTGCCAGCAGCTTAGTGGGTCCCGGGAGCGCCTACAATGAGCAGTTCTTC.

This clone appeared once. The rearrangement joins TRBV4-1 to TRBJ2-3; D is perhaps TRBD1 (5 bases). This CDR3 is built from 15 residues. Germline V gives CDR1 MGHRA, CDR2 YSYEKL. The V and J ends lost 1 base and 3 bases respectively, with 11 bases between them. The chain's CDR3 is CASSQVQGLTDTQYF. The CDR3 DNA follows: TGCGCCAGCAGCCAAGTTCAGGGTCTGACAGATACGCAGTATTTT.

The V and J genes are TRBV7-2 and TRBJ2-5; TRBD2 aligns across 7 bases. Germline V lookup: CDR1 SGHTA, CDR2 FQGNSA. Germline trimming cut 2 bases from V and 4 bases from J; bases unmatched to any gene: 4. CDR3 length: 14 amino acids. CDR3: CASSLIGGGETQYF. The DNA for the CDR3 is TGTGCCAGCAGCTTAATTGGGGGGGGAGAGACCCAGTACTTC.

This chain uses TRBV28 with TRBJ2-7; 9 bases map to TRBD1. This CDR3 has 14 residues. J was trimmed by 6 bases and V by 4 bases; bases with no gene match: 7. Germline V gene sequence: CDR1 MDHEN, CDR2 SYDVKM. CDR3 region: CASSSWTGVIEQYF. DNA of the CDR3: TGTGCCAGCAGTTCCTGGACAGGGGTTATCGAGCAGTACTTC. The entire variable domain, with the rest obtained from reference TRBV28 and TRBJ2-7, is as follows: DVKVTQSSRYLVKRTGEKVFLECVQDMDHENMFWYRQDPGLGLRLIYFSYDVKMKEKGDIPEGYSVSREKKERFSLILESASTNQTSMYLCASSSWTGVIEQYFGPGTRLTVT.

The V gene is TRBV5-5, the J gene TRBJ2-7; 8 bases line up with TRBD1. Germline-derived CDR1 and CDR2 are SGHKS and YYEKEE (reference sequence). This CDR3 contains 13 residues. V lost 5 bases to trimming and J lost 6 bases; unmatched junction nucleotides: 7. The CDR3 DNA sequence: TGTGCCAGCAGACGACAGGGGTCGGCCGAGCAGTACTTC. Translating gives CASRRQGSAEQYF.

The gene calls are TRBV27 and TRBJ1-5, with D maybe TRBD1 (5 bases). The CDR3 is made up of 15 amino acids. Between the trimmed V and J ends, which lost 6 bases and 5 bases, there was a span of 17 bases. Germline V gene lookup returns CDR1 MNHEY and CDR2 SMNVEV (reference sequence). CDR3 loop: CASRTLLGLDQPQHF. The CDR3 DNA is TGTGCCAGCAGAACCTTGCTGGGACTCGATCAGCCCCAGCATTTT.

CDR3 sequence reads: CASSSDRGLGYGYTF. The CDR3 nucleotides are TGTGCCAGCAGCTCAGACAGGGGGCTTGGCTATGGCTACACCTTC. The rearrangement links TRBV11-2 to TRBJ1-2; the match to TRBD1 covers 10 bases. This CDR3 contains 15 residues. The V segment lost 4 bases and the J segment 4 bases; nucleotides outside the gene matches: 6. The germline V gene encodes CDR1 SGHAT and CDR2 FQNNGV.

This clone was counted only a few times. The CDR3 is CASSLTGEGDGYTF. CDR3 in DNA: TGTGCCAGCTCCCTAACAGGGGAAGGCGATGGCTACACCTTC. J is TRBJ1-2 and V is TRBV18, with 7 bases aligning to TRBD1. CDR1 and CDR2 (germline): KGHSH, LQKENI. The V gene end was trimmed by 6 bases and the J gene end by 6 bases; junction bases not matched to a gene: 10. This CDR3 is 14 amino acids long. The full variable domain, its missing parts supplied by reference TRBV18 and TRBJ1-2, is NAGVMQNPRHLVRRRGQEARLRCSPMKGHSHVYWYRQLPEEGLKFMVYLQKENIIDESGMPKERFSAEFPKEGPSILRIQQVVRGDSAAYFCASSLTGEGDGYTFGSGTRLTVV.

The gene calls are TRBV30 and TRBJ1-2, with D unresolved. V lost 0 bases and J lost 7, with 12 bases in between. The germline gives CDR1 GTSNPN, CDR2 SVGIG (reference sequence). This CDR3 contains 13 residues. CDR3 sequence: CAWSVRNTCGYTF. The CDR3 DNA is TGTGCCTGGAGTGTCAGAAACACCTGTGGCTACACCTTC.